Below, 27 T cell receptor beta chains from the same sample are listed, as sequenced in a study of B cell selection in AIRE deficiency. Regulatory T cells were sorted as CD4+CD25hiCD127low/negative cells. Profiling relied on immunoSEQ multiplex PCR, and the TCRdb table lists in-frame clones only, not all of them. This table holds about 18,000 clones, 93% found once. The material sequenced was CD4+CD25+ Tregs sorted from PBMCs. The receptors shown here come from a human donor in good health.

About this clone itself: The junction departs from the called germline gene at one end, perhaps through a read error. The rearrangement uses TRBV10-3 and TRBJ1-1; D not resolved. Germline assignment: CDR1 ENHRY and CDR2 SYGVKD. The CDR3 consists of 14 residues. The CDR3 region is CATSESTGMAEAFF. The CDR3 coding sequence is TGTGCCACCAGTGAGTCGACGGGTATGGCTGAAGCTTTCTTT.

This clone has just a few counts. V usage is TRBV6-1 and J usage is TRBJ1-2; D uncertain. The CDR3 length is 12 residues. The V end lost 0 bases, the J end lost 8 bases, and 7 bases lay between the germline ends. Germline CDR1 reads MNHNS; CDR2 reads SASEGT. CDR3 protein: CASSEAREGYTF. In nucleotides, the CDR3 is TGTGCCAGCAGTGAAGCGAGGGAAGGCTACACCTTC.

CDR3 sequence: CASSLGQLKNIQYF. As DNA, the CDR3 is TGTGCCAGCAGCTTGGGGCAGCTGAAAAACATTCAGTACTTC. This chain connects TRBV5-8 to TRBJ2-4; no clear D. Germline values: CDR1 SGHTS, CDR2 YDEGEE. This CDR3 is built from 14 residues. Between the trimmed V and J ends, which lost 0 bases and 4 bases, there was a span of 8 bases.

The V gene is TRBV4-2, the J gene TRBJ2-3; 10 positions match TRBD2. CDR1 is LGHNA, CDR2 YNFKEQ, per germline. The CDR3 is made up of 15 amino acids. V lost 0 bases, J lost 6 bases, and 3 bases stayed unmatched. CDR3 sequence: CASSQDTSGKDTQYF. CDR3 nucleotides: TGTGCCAGCAGCCAAGATACTAGCGGGAAGGATACGCAGTATTTT.

This sequence joins TRBV4-3 and TRBJ2-3; 11 bases agree with TRBD2. From germline, CDR1 is LGHNA and CDR2 YSLEER. The CDR3 contains 18 residues. V lost 1 base, J lost 0 bases, and 6 bases stayed unmatched. This chain's CDR3 is CASSQASRTSGSTDTQYF. DNA of the CDR3: TGCGCCAGCAGCCAAGCAAGCCGGACTAGCGGGAGCACAGATACGCAGTATTTT.

This sequence joins TRBV21-1 and TRBJ2-7; the D call in the table, TRBD2, was not verified against the DNA. TRBV21-1 is shown as a pseudogene. This CDR3 has 15 residues. As DNA, the CDR3 is TGTGCCAGCAGCAATGGGACTAGCGCAGCCTACGAGCAGTACTTC. Translated: CASSNGTSAAYEQYF.

This chain uses TRBV4-1 with TRBJ2-5, with 10 positions matching TRBD2. J was trimmed by 5 bases and V by 3 bases; bases with no gene match: 9. CDR3 size: 16 residues. Germline-derived CDR1 and CDR2 are MGHRA and YSYEKL. The CDR3 nucleotides read TGCGCCAGCAGCCAGTCGCGACCTAGCGGGAGTGAGACCCAGTACTTC. Its translation: CASSQSRPSGSETQYF.

The genes are TRBV19 and TRBJ2-3, with D perhaps assigned TRBD1 or TRBD2 (5 bases each). Deletions cut 6 bases from V and 6 bases from J, with 25 bases between. Germline assignment: CDR1 LNHDA and CDR2 SQIVND (reference sequence). This CDR3 contains 17 residues. The CDR3: CASSLKRGSLDGDTQYF. As DNA, the CDR3 is TGTGCCAGTAGCCTAAAACGGGGCAGCCTCGATGGGGATACGCAGTATTTT.

The rearrangement joins TRBV18 to TRBJ1-1; 7 bases map to TRBD1. From germline, CDR1 is KGHSH and CDR2 LQKENI. This CDR3 comprises 15 residues. The junction had 6 bases not matched to a gene; V was cut back by 3 bases and J by 2 bases. The CDR3, as DNA: TGTGCCAGCTCACCCTCGGGACAGCTAAACACTGAAGCTTTCTTT. Its protein is CASSPSGQLNTEAFF.

J is TRBJ2-3 and V is TRBV13, with 13 nucleotides matching TRBD2. CDR1 PRHDT and CDR2 FYEKMQ come from the germline V gene (reference sequence). V lost 5 bases to trimming and J lost 4 bases; unmatched junction nucleotides: 15. The CDR3 totals 19 residues. The CDR3 sequence is CASSRTSGRARGGADTQYF. In DNA form, the CDR3 reads TGTGCCAGCAGCCGGACTAGCGGGAGAGCCCGAGGGGGGGCAGATACGCAGTATTTT. The entire variable domain, with the rest obtained from reference TRBV13 and TRBJ2-3, is as follows: AAGVIQSPRHLIKEKRETATLKCYPIPRHDTVYWYQQGPGQDPQFLISFYEKMQSDKGSIPDRFSAQQFSDYHSELNMSSLELGDSALYFCASSRTSGRARGGADTQYFGPGTRLTVL.

This chain uses TRBV10-3 with TRBJ1-1; D is undetermined. The CDR3 has 12 residues. Germline V gene lookup returns CDR1 ENHRY and CDR2 SYGVKD. Trimming removed 5 bases from V and 1 base from J, with 5 bases in between. CDR3 sequence reads: CAISRGNTEAFF. The DNA of the CDR3 is TGTGCCATCAGTCGGGGGAACACTGAAGCTTTCTTT.

The J gene is TRBJ2-1, the V gene TRBV5-5; D call uncertain. Trimming stripped 4 bases from V and 3 bases from J, with 17 bases between. CDR3 length: 16 amino acids. Germline values: CDR1 SGHKS, CDR2 YYEKEE (reference sequence). The CDR3 nucleotides read TGTGCCAGCAGCAACAGCGCGACGCGCTACTACAATGAGCAGTTCTTC. Translation: CASSNSATRYYNEQFF.

The chain links TRBV9 to TRBJ2-3, with TRBD2 matching 8 bases. From germline, CDR1 is SGDLS and CDR2 YYNGEE. There are 13 residues in the CDR3. V trimming: 3 bases; J trimming: 15 bases; junction bases outside the gene matches: 12. This CDR3 is CASSERGTTTVYF. CDR3 nucleotide sequence: TGTGCCAGCAGCGAGCGGGGGACTACCACCGTCTATTTT.

This clone was seen a single time. The chain is built from TRBV19 and TRBJ2-1, with D possibly called TRBD1 or TRBD2 (5 bases each). Trimming took off 4 bases at V and 15 bases at J, with 16 bases between the two ends. The CDR3 runs 12 residues. The V gene's germline CDR1 is LNHDA and CDR2 SQIVND (reference sequence). The CDR3: CASSTQLGALFF. The CDR3 bases are TGTGCCAGTAGTACCCAACTAGGGGCGCTGTTCTTC.

The V and J genes are TRBV6-6 and TRBJ2-2; D ambiguous. The V and J ends lost 2 bases and 6 bases respectively, with 13 bases between them. The CDR3 has 15 amino acids. Looked up from germline, CDR1 is MNHNY and CDR2 is SVGAGI (reference sequence). CDR3 DNA: TGTGCCAGCAGTTACACCCGGACCTTAGCCGGGGAGCTGTTTTTT. Its translation is CASSYTRTLAGELFF.

The rearrangement uses TRBV27 and TRBJ2-3, with D perhaps TRBD2 (5 bases). With 5 bases removed from V and 4 bases from J, the gap between germline ends came to 13 bases. CDR1 MNHEY and CDR2 SMNVEV come from the germline V gene (reference sequence). This CDR3 spans 14 amino acids. CDR3 in amino acids: CASSRETVPDTQYF. As DNA, the CDR3 is TGTGCCAGCAGTCGGGAAACAGTTCCAGATACGCAGTATTTT.

The genes are TRBV7-3 and TRBJ1-2, with D uncertain. This CDR3 spans 14 amino acids. Trimming pared 5 bases from V and 8 bases from J, leaving 18 bases between. Germline V gene lookup returns CDR1 SGHTA and CDR2 FQGTGA. The CDR3 region is CASSPNKETRGYTF. CDR3 nucleotides: TGTGCCAGCAGCCCCAACAAGGAAACAAGGGGCTACACCTTC.

Concerning this clone: A junction boundary mismatches the germline segment, possibly from a read error. The V call is TRBV7-7, the J call TRBJ2-3; tentatively, D is TRBD2 (5 bases). CDR1 and CDR2 (germline): SSHAT, FNYEAQ (reference sequence). This CDR3 is built from 16 residues. This CDR3 is CASSLDRGYKTDTQYF. In nucleotides, the CDR3 is TGTGCTAGCAGCTTAGATCGCGGGTACAAAACAGATACGCAGTATTTT.

The V and J genes are TRBV19 and TRBJ2-1; the match to TRBD2 covers 9 bases. Trimming took 3 bases from V and 10 from J; bases not matched to a gene: 10. The CDR3 is made up of 15 amino acids. Germline V CDR1 and CDR2: LNHDA, SQIVND (reference sequence). The CDR3 spells CASSISAGGGWEQFF. In DNA form, the CDR3 reads TGTGCCAGTAGTATTTCAGCGGGAGGCGGATGGGAGCAGTTCTTC.

The chain carries TRBV7-8 and TRBJ2-7, with 8 bases matching TRBD1. The CDR3 totals 13 residues. CDR1 is SGHVS and CDR2 is FQNEAQ in the germline V gene. V gave up 3 bases and J gave up 4 bases; unmatched junction bases: 2. The CDR3 DNA follows: TGTGCCAGCAGCTTGGACAGGGTATACGAGCAGTACTTC. Translated: CASSLDRVYEQYF.

The chain has TRBV28 and TRBJ1-2; D perhaps matches TRBD1 (5 bases). The germline V and J ends were trimmed by 5 bases and 3 bases, with 13 bases remaining between them. CDR3 length: 14 amino acids. The germline V gene has CDR1 MDHEN and CDR2 SYDVKM. The chain's CDR3 is CASSVGGNYYGYTF. In nucleotides, the CDR3 is TGTGCCAGCAGTGTCGGGGGAAATTACTATGGCTACACCTTC.

This rearrangement joins TRBV7-2 to TRBJ1-2, with D perhaps matching TRBD1 (5 bases). Trimming cost V 4 bases and J 4 bases, with 16 bases left between them. The CDR3 has 15 amino acids. CDR1 is SGHTA, CDR2 FQGNSA, per germline. DNA for the CDR3: TGTGCCAGCAGCTCCGGAGGAGGGACGCTCTATGGCTACACCTTC. It is translated as CASSSGGGTLYGYTF.

The DNA for the CDR3 is TGCGCCAGCAGCTTGGTATTAGCGGGAGGAGGAACCGGGGAGCTGTTTTTT. Its protein product is CASSLVLAGGGTGELFF. This chain connects TRBV5-1 to TRBJ2-2, with 10 bases fitting TRBD2. This CDR3 region has 17 residues. Germline V CDR1 and CDR2: SGHRS, YFSETQ. Trimming at V came to 0 bases and at J to 5 bases, leaving 7 bases not matched to a gene.

The chain carries TRBV10-2 and TRBJ2-7; perhaps TRBD2 as D (6 bases). The V end was cut by 7 bases, the J end by 7 bases, with 20 bases between. The CDR3 loop spans 14 amino acids. CDR1 and CDR2 from the germline V gene are WSHSY and SAAADI. The CDR3 protein is CASKLAGTLQEQYF. The CDR3 DNA sequence: TGCGCCAGCAAATTGGCGGGAACTCTGCAAGAGCAGTACTTC.

The gene calls are TRBV5-1 and TRBJ2-7; the D call may be TRBD1 or TRBD2 (5 bases each). The CDR3 consists of 14 residues. V shed 1 base and J shed 2 bases, with 10 bases lying between them. Germline V gene lookup returns CDR1 SGHRS and CDR2 YFSETQ. Written as DNA, the CDR3 is TGCGCCAGCAGCTTGTTGGGACCGCCCTACGAGCAGTACTTC. Encoded protein: CASSLLGPPYEQYF.

V usage is TRBV14 and J usage is TRBJ2-1; D remains ambiguous. V gave up 1 base and J gave up 6 bases, with 7 bases separating them. From germline, CDR1 is SGHDN and CDR2 FVKESK. The CDR3 has 13 amino acids. CDR3 sequence reads: CASSQGIINEQFF. CDR3 bases: TGTGCCAGCAGCCAAGGGATTATCAATGAGCAGTTCTTC.

This rearrangement joins TRBV6-6 to TRBJ1-1; 9 positions match TRBD1. The germline CDR1 and CDR2 sequences are MNHNY and SVGAGI (reference sequence). The length of the CDR3 is 16 residues. V lost 4 bases and J lost 8; bases outside the gene matches: 14. In DNA form, the CDR3 reads TGTGCCAGCAGTTCCGCGCCCGGGACAGGGAAATTAGAAGCTTTCTTT. Translation: CASSSAPGTGKLEAFF.